This T cell receptor (beta chain) was sequenced for a study of radiotherapy plus CTLA-4 blockade in lung cancer. The V end was cut by 0 bases, the J end by 4 bases, with 7 bases between. The CDR3 spans 14 residues. The germline gives CDR1 MNHEY, CDR2 SVGAGI. Data came from immunoSEQ multiplex PCR; TCRdb stores just in-frame clones and leaves some out. The repertoire holds 78,000 or so clones, with roughly 86% as singletons. The sample holds one count of this clone. Antigen: not known. Focal radiation plus CTLA-4 blockade with ipilimumab was given to patients with chemo-refractory metastatic non-small-cell lung cancer. Whole-study results and caveats: After radiotherapy and ipilimumab, tumor-derived clones expanded in peripheral blood. Best predicting response, reportedly, were early blood T cell clone dynamics, with interferon-beta.

This clonotype was sampled from a human donor with non-small cell lung cancer who had stable disease on radiotherapy plus ipilimumab. Specimen: peripheral blood, collected from a patient treated with radiotherapy plus ipilimumab. The chain employs TRBV6-5 and TRBJ2-1; no clear D. This CDR3 is CASSYSTGYNEQFF. The CDR3 coding sequence is TGTGCCAGCAGTTACTCGACTGGTTACAATGAGCAGTTCTTC.